A selection of T cell receptor beta chains follows, all from one sample in a study of cytomegalovirus exposure and HLA in healthy donors. The assay was immunoSEQ multiplex PCR, and TCRdb's table has in-frame clones only and misses some. The sample contains 100,000 or so clones, roughly 85% of which appear only once. Sample: PBMCs. Source of these receptors: a man in his thirties or forties in good health and CMV-seronegative. The CDR3 runs from the conserved cysteine through the conserved F or W. The D gene is left open where the match is weak. Clone size is shown for a subset of rows, as once, few, many or a class of expanded clone.

.,TRBV6-1,TRBJ2-5,TRBD2,CASSDTDSIVAGWKTQYF,TGTGCCAGCAGTGACACCGATTCGATTGTAGCGGGGTGGAAGACCCAGTACTTC
.,TRBV9,TRBJ1-5,TRBD1,CASSGGQGGAGQPQHF,TGTGCCAGCAGCGGTGGACAGGGGGGAGCGGGGCAGCCCCAGCATTTT
.,TRBV7-9,TRBJ1-2,.,CASSLAEADGYTF,TGTGCCAGCAGCTTAGCGGAGGCGGATGGCTACACCTTC
.,TRBV28,TRBJ1-4,.,CASSTPGHLTTNEKLFF,TGTGCCAGCAGTACCCCGGGACACCTCACAACTAATGAAAAACTGTTTTTT
.,TRBV5-1,TRBJ1-2,TRBD1,CASSLKPSGGDGYTF,TGCGCCAGCAGCTTGAAACCTTCAGGGGGCGACGGCTACACCTTC
.,TRBV29-1,TRBJ1-6,.,CSVERSHSPLHF,TGCAGCGTTGAGAGGAGTCATTCACCCCTCCACTTT
.,TRBV27,TRBJ2-2,.,CASSLRSGELFF,TGTGCCAGCAGTTTACGGTCCGGGGAGCTGTTTTTT
once,TRBV29-1,TRBJ2-1,.,CSVDGHREANEQFF,TGCAGCGTTGACGGCCATCGCGAGGCAAATGAGCAGTTCTTC
.,TRBV10-3,TRBJ2-1,TRBD2,CAISGLSGGPEQFF,TGTGCCATCAGTGGGTTGAGCGGGGGACCAGAGCAGTTCTTC
.,TRBV13,TRBJ2-1,TRBD1,CASSLGTGIYNEQFF,TGTGCCAGCAGCCTCGGGACAGGGATCTACAATGAGCAGTTCTTC
.,TRBV11-1,TRBJ2-2,TRBD2,CASSLFRGANTGELFF,TGTGCCAGCAGCTTATTCCGGGGGGCGAACACCGGGGAGCTGTTTTTT
.,TRBV12-2,TRBJ1-2,.,CASSTGGTF,TGTGCAAGTTCGACGGGTGGGACCTTC
.,TRBV11-2,TRBJ1-1,TRBD1,CASRYNRDREAFF,TGTGCCAGCAGATATAACCGGGACAGGGAAGCTTTCTTT
.,TRBV5-1,TRBJ2-5,TRBD2,CASSKGTSRETQYF,TGCGCCAGCAGCAAAGGGACTAGCAGGGAGACCCAGTACTTC
.,TRBV2,TRBJ2-2,.,CASSAGRGTGELFF,TGTGCCAGCAGTGCTGGCAGAGGCACCGGGGAGCTGTTTTTT
.,TRBV18,TRBJ2-4,TRBD2,CASSPGTSGFLAKNIQYF,TGTGCCAGCTCACCAGGGACTAGCGGATTTCTAGCCAAAAACATTCAGTACTTC
.,TRBV7-2,TRBJ2-5,.,CASSLPHGGDETQYF,TGTGCCAGCAGCTTACCCCACGGAGGGGATGAGACCCAGTACTTC
.,TRBV2,TRBJ2-7,.,CASRVLVNSYEQYF,TGTGCCAGCAGGGTCCTAGTAAATTCCTACGAGCAGTACTTC
.,TRBV10-3,TRBJ2-5,.,CAISESAGRQETQYF,TGTGCCATCAGTGAGTCGGCAGGGCGTCAAGAGACCCAGTACTTC
.,TRBV10-3,TRBJ2-7,TRBD2,CAISDRLAGGYEQYF,TGTGCCATCAGTGACCGACTAGCGGGGGGGTACGAGCAGTACTTC
.,TRBV4-3,TRBJ1-5,.,CASSLRHRKLNQPQHF,TGCGCCAGCAGCCTCCGACACCGGAAACTTAATCAGCCCCAGCATTTT
.,TRBV19,TRBJ2-5,TRBD1,CASRKTGVKETQYF,TGTGCCAGTAGGAAGACAGGGGTGAAGGAGACCCAGTACTTC
.,TRBV27,TRBJ2-5,.,CASSTGTILDKETQYF,TGTGCCAGCAGCACAGGGACAATACTTGATAAAGAGACCCAGTACTTC
.,TRBV5-1,TRBJ2-7,TRBD1,CASSPTGGSYEQYF,TGCGCCAGCAGCCCGACAGGGGGCTCCTACGAGCAGTACTTC
.,TRBV28,TRBJ1-2,.,CASSSRGSSIFYGYTF,TGTGCCAGCAGTTCGCGGGGTTCCTCTATTTTCTATGGCTACACCTTC
.,TRBV18,TRBJ2-5,TRBD1,CASSPRGETQYF,TGTGCCAGCTCACCCAGGGGGGAGACCCAGTACTTC
.,TRBV25-1,TRBJ2-7,TRBD2,CASSGVAGGGGYYEQYF,TGTGCCAGCAGTGGAGTAGCGGGAGGGGGCGGATACTACGAGCAGTACTTC
.,TRBV28,TRBJ2-7,TRBD1,CASSPPGQGVLYEQYF,TGTGCCAGCAGTCCTCCGGGACAGGGGGTTTTGTACGAGCAGTACTTC
.,TRBV27,TRBJ2-7,.,CASSFEGTYEQYF,TGTGCCAGCAGTTTCGAGGGAACCTACGAGCAGTACTTC
.,TRBV5-4,TRBJ2-5,TRBD2,CASSYPPSGAQETQYF,TGTGCCAGCAGTTATCCTCCTAGCGGAGCCCAAGAGACCCAGTACTTC
.,TRBV7-3,TRBJ2-2,.,CASSLIPGELFF,TGTGCCAGCAGCTTAATTCCGGGGGAGCTGTTTTTT
few,TRBV29-1,TRBJ2-7,TRBD2,CSVSGLAGGEQYF,TGCAGCGTTTCCGGACTAGCGGGAGGCGAGCAGTACTTC
.,TRBV7-8,TRBJ1-5,.,CASSSKTRMFSNQPQHF,TGTGCCAGCAGCTCTAAAACCAGGATGTTTAGCAATCAGCCCCAGCATTTT
.,TRBV27,TRBJ1-3,TRBD1,CASSLTGIGNTIYF,TGTGCCAGCAGTCTGACAGGGATAGGAAACACCATATATTTT
.,TRBV5-4,TRBJ2-3,.,CASSLKEDRSTDTQYF,TGTGCCAGCAGCTTGAAGGAAGACAGAAGCACAGATACGCAGTATTTT
.,TRBV6-6,TRBJ1-5,TRBD1,CASSDTGGPQHF,TGTGCCAGCAGTGACACAGGGGGGCCCCAGCATTTT
.,TRBV6-8,TRBJ2-7,TRBD2,CASSFLLARRTRDEQYF,TGTGCCAGCAGTTTTCTTTTGGCGCGCAGGACTAGGGACGAGCAGTACTTC
once,TRBV4-1,TRBJ2-1,TRBD1,CASSQQGEGYNEQFF,TGCGCCAGCAGCCAGCAGGGGGAAGGGTACAATGAGCAGTTCTTC
.,TRBV5-1,TRBJ1-4,TRBD1,CASSWTGGEEKLFF,TGCGCCAGCAGCTGGACAGGGGGCGAAGAAAAACTGTTTTTT
.,TRBV14,TRBJ2-7,.,CASSQDTYEQYF,TGTGCCAGCAGCCAAGATACCTACGAGCAGTACTTC
.,TRBV19,TRBJ1-5,TRBD1,CASRYKSGQGPGEPQHF,TGTGCCAGTAGATACAAATCGGGACAGGGTCCTGGTGAGCCCCAGCATTTT
.,TRBV6-5,TRBJ2-3,.,CASSYSAADTQYF,TGTGCCAGCAGTTACTCGGCGGCAGATACGCAGTATTTT
.,TRBV29-1,TRBJ2-7,.,CSVESTGADYEQYF,TGCAGCGTTGAATCTACGGGAGCGGATTACGAGCAGTACTTC
.,TRBV6-5,TRBJ2-2,.,CASTTNFVSTGELFF,TGTGCCAGCACCACCAACTTCGTGAGCACCGGGGAGCTGTTTTTT
.,TRBV5-1,TRBJ2-7,TRBD1,CASSFGTGDSYEQYF,TGCGCCAGCAGCTTTGGGACAGGGGATTCCTACGAGCAGTACTTC
.,TRBV5-4,TRBJ2-2,TRBD1,CASSLGTGANTGELFF,TGTGCCAGCAGCTTGGGGACAGGCGCCAACACCGGGGAGCTGTTTTTT
.,TRBV19,TRBJ1-2,TRBD1,CASSIIGDRPYGYTF,TGTGCCAGTAGTATAATTGGGGACAGACCCTATGGCTACACCTTC
.,TRBV5-4,TRBJ2-1,TRBD1,CASSLGQGAHNEQFF,TGTGCCAGCAGCTTGGGACAGGGGGCTCACAATGAGCAGTTCTTC
few,TRBV2,TRBJ2-5,TRBD2,CASSFHKGTSGRETQYF,TGTGCCAGCAGTTTTCACAAGGGGACTAGCGGGAGAGAGACCCAGTACTTC
.,TRBV30,TRBJ1-1,.,CAWSAGQNTEAFF,TGTGCCTGGAGTGCCGGACAGAACACTGAAGCTTTCTTT
.,TRBV9,TRBJ2-7,.,CASSFGQISYEQYF,TGTGCCAGCAGTTTCGGACAGATTTCCTACGAGCAGTACTTC
.,TRBV5-4,TRBJ2-7,.,CASSSPATSYEQYF,TGTGCCAGCAGCTCGCCAGCGACCTCCTACGAGCAGTACTTC
.,TRBV20-1,TRBJ2-1,.,CSATLYEQFF,TGCAGTGCTACCCTCTATGAGCAGTTCTTC
.,TRBV5-4,TRBJ1-1,.,CASSLEGATEAFF,TGTGCCAGCAGCTTGGAAGGGGCTACTGAAGCTTTCTTT
.,TRBV6-6,TRBJ2-5,.,CASDSGETQYF,TGTGCCAGCGACAGTGGGGAGACCCAGTACTTC
.,TRBV7-6,TRBJ2-3,.,CASSLAPRGNTDTQYF,TGTGCCAGCAGCTTAGCCCCCCGGGGGAACACAGATACGCAGTATTTT